The 4 T cell receptor beta chains given below trace back to one sample, sequenced in a study of patients and donors after allogeneic stem cell transplantation. TCRdb independently ran MiXCR on the RT-PCR reads; one entry per CDR3 protein. The data contain approximately 160,000 distinct CDR3 sequences, 24% of them singletons. Specimen: blood, either unsorted or a sorted T cell fraction (not recorded which). These receptors all come from a human donor who was either an allogeneic HSCT recipient or a stem cell or donor lymphocyte infusion donor (not recorded which). It is not recorded whose cells these are; they may come from a transplant donor.

This chain links TRBV5-1 with TRBJ2-3; D gene unclear. The CDR3 has 15 amino acids. Germline CDR1 and CDR2: SGHRS and YFSETQ. The V end was cut by 1 base, the J end by 2 bases, with 11 bases between. CDR3 bases: TGCGCCAGCAGCTTGTGGGCCGTTGACACAGATACGCAGTATTTT. Translated, it gives CASSLWAVDTDTQYF.

The chain couples TRBV20-1 to TRBJ2-7, with 7 bases identical to TRBD1. CDR1 and CDR2 (germline): DFQATT, SNEGSKA (reference sequence). CDR3 length: 13 amino acids. The J segment lost 5 bases and the V segment lost 1 base, leaving 5 bases of the junction unmatched. CDR3 in DNA: TGCAGTGCTAGAGTAGGACAGGCGGACGAGCAGTACTTC. Translation: CSARVGQADEQYF.

The rearrangement joins TRBV11-2 to TRBJ1-1, with D possibly being TRBD1 (5 bases). The CDR3 runs to 12 residues. Trimming cost V 4 bases and J 7 bases, with 10 bases left between them. CDR1 is SGHAT and CDR2 is FQNNGV in the germline V gene. DNA for the CDR3: TGTGCCAGCAGCTCACCGCAGGGTGAAGCTTTCTTT. Amino acid sequence: CASSSPQGEAFF.

The V gene is TRBV20-1, the J gene TRBJ2-7; 10 nucleotides match TRBD2. Unmatched junction bases numbered 8, after V lost 4 bases and J lost 5 bases. The CDR3 extends over 14 amino acids. The germline gives CDR1 DFQATT, CDR2 SNEGSKA (reference sequence). As DNA, the CDR3 is TGCAGTGCTATCAGGGGGCTAGCGGGGGACGAGCAGTACTTC. It is translated as CSAIRGLAGDEQYF.